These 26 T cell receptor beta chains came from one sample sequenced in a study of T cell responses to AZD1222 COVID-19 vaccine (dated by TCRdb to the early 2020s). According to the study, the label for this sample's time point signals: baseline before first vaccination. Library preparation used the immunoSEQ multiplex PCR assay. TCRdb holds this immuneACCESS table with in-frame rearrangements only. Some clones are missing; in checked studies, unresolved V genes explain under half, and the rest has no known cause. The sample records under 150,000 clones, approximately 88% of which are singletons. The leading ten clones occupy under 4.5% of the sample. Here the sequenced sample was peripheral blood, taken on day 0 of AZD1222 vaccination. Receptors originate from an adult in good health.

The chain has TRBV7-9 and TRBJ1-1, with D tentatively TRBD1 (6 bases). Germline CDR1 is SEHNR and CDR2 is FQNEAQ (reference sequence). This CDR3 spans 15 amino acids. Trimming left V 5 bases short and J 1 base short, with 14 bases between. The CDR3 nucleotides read TGTGCCAGCAGCCCGGGGGGGCGGAGGAACACTGAAGCTTTCTTT. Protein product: CASSPGGRRNTEAFF.

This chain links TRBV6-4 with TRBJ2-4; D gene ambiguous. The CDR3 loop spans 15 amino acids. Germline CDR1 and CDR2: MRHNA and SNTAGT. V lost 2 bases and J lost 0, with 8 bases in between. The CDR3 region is CASSDPALAKNIQYF. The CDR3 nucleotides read TGTGCCAGCAGTGACCCGGCCCTAGCCAAAAACATTCAGTACTTC.

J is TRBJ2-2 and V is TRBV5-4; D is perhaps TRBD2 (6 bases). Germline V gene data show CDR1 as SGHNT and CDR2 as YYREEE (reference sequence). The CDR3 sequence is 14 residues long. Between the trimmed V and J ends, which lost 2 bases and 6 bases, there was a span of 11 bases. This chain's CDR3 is CASSFGLSSGELFF. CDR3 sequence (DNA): TGTGCCAGCAGCTTCGGACTATCCTCCGGGGAGCTGTTTTTT.

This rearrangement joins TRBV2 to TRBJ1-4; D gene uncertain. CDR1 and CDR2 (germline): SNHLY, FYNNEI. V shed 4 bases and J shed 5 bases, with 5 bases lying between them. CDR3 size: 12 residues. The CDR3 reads CASSAGNEKLFF. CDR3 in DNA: TGTGCCAGCAGTGCGGGGAATGAAAAACTGTTTTTT.

This chain's CDR3 is CASSIGKDYSNQPQHF. For the CDR3, the DNA is TGTGCCAGTAGTATAGGGAAGGACTATAGCAATCAGCCCCAGCATTTT. The genes are TRBV19 and TRBJ1-5; no firm D call. There are 16 residues in the CDR3. Germline CDR1 and CDR2: LNHDA and SQIVND (reference sequence). V dropped 1 base and J dropped 0 bases, with 10 bases sitting between them. Full variable domain (missing parts from reference TRBV19 and TRBJ1-5): DGGITQSPKYLFRKEGQNVTLSCEQNLNHDAMYWYRQDPGQGLRLIYYSQIVNDFQKGDIAEGYSVSREKKESFPLTVTSAQKNPTAFYLCASSIGKDYSNQPQHFGDGTRLSIL.

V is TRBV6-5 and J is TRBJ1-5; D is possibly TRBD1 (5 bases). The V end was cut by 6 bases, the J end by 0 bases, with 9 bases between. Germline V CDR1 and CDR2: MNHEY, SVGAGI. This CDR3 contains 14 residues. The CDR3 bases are TGTGCCAGCAGATTGGGGGATAGCAATCAGCCCCAGCATTTT. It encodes CASRLGDSNQPQHF.

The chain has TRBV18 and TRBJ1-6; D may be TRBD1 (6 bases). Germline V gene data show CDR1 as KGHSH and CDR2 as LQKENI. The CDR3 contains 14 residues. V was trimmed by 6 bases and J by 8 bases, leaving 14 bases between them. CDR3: CASSPTDSYSPLHF. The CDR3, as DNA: TGTGCCAGCTCCCCTACGGACAGCTATTCACCCCTCCACTTT.

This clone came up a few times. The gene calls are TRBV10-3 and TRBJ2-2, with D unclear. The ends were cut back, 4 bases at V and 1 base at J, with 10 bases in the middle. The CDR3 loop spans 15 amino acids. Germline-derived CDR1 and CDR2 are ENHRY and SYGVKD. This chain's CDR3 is CAISGAILNTGELFF. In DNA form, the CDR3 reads TGTGCCATCAGTGGCGCGATACTGAACACCGGGGAGCTGTTTTTT.

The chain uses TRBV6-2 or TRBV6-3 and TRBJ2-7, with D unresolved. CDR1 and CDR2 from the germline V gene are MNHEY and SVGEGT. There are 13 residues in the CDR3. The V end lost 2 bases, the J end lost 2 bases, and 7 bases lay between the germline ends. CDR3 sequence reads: CASSYNGPYEQYF. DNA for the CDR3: TGTGCCAGCAGTTACAACGGGCCCTACGAGCAGTACTTC.

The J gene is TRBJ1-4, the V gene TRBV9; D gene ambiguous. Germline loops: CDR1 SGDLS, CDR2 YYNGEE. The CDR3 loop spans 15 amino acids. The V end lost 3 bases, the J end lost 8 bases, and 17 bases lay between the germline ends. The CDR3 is CASSGRLGQAEKLFF. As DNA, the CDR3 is TGTGCCAGCAGCGGCCGGCTCGGGCAGGCAGAAAAACTGTTTTTT.

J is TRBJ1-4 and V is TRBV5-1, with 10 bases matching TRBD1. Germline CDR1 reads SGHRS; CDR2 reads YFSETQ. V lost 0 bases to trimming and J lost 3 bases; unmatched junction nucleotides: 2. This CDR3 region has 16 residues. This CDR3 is CASSLGQGASNEKLFF. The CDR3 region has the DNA TGCGCCAGCAGCTTGGGACAGGGGGCTTCTAATGAAAAACTGTTTTTT.

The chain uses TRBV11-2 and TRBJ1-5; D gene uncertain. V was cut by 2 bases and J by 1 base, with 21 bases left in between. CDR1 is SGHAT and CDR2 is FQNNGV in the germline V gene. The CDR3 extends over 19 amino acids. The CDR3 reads CASSLWVAVSLLSNQPQHF. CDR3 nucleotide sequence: TGTGCCAGCAGCTTATGGGTGGCGGTAAGTCTTCTGAGCAATCAGCCCCAGCATTTT. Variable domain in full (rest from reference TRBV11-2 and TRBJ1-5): EAGVAQSPRYKIIEKRQSVAFWCNPISGHATLYWYQQILGQGPKLLIQFQNNGVVDDSQLPKDRFSAERLKGVDSTLKIQPAKLEDSAVYLCASSLWVAVSLLSNQPQHFGDGTRLSIL.

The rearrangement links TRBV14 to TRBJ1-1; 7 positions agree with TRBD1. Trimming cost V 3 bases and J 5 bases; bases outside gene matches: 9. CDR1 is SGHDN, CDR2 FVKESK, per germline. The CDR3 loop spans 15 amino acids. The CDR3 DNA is TGTGCCAGCAGCCACCGCAGACAGGGAGGGACTGAAGCTTTCTTT. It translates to CASSHRRQGGTEAFF.

CDR3 nucleotides: TGTGCCAGCTCACGGATGACAGGGGGCGGTGGTTTGACGTCCGGGGAGCTGTTTTTT. It yields the protein CASSRMTGGGGLTSGELFF. The rearrangement links TRBV18 to TRBJ2-2; TRBD1 aligns across 10 bases. The CDR3 length is 19 residues. J lost 6 bases, V lost 4 bases, and 17 bases had no gene match. The germline CDR1 and CDR2 sequences are KGHSH and LQKENI.

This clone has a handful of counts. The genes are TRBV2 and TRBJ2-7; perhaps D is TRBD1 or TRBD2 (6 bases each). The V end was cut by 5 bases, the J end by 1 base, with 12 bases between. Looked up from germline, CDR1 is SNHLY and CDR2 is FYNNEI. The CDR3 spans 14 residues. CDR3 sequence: CASSLGGPSYEQYF. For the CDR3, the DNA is TGTGCCAGCAGTCTGGGGGGCCCATCCTACGAGCAGTACTTC.

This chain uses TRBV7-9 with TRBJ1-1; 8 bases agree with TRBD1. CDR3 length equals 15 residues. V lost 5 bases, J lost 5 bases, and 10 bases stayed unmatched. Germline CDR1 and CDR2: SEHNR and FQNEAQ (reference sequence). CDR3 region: CASSPSYRGRTEAFF. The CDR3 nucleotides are TGTGCCAGCAGCCCGTCCTACAGGGGGAGAACTGAAGCTTTCTTT.

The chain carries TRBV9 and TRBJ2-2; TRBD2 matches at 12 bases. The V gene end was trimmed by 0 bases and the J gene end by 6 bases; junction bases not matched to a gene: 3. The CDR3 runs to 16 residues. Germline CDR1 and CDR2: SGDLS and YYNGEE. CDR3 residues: CASSVEASGGAGELFF. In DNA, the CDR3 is TGTGCCAGCAGCGTAGAGGCTAGCGGGGGGGCCGGGGAGCTGTTTTTT.

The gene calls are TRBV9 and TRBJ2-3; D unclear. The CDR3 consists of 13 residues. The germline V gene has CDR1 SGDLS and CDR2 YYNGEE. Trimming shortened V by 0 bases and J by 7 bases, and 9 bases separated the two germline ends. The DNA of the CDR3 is TGTGCCAGCAGCGTAGATAACGCGAATACGCAGTATTTT. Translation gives CASSVDNANTQYF.

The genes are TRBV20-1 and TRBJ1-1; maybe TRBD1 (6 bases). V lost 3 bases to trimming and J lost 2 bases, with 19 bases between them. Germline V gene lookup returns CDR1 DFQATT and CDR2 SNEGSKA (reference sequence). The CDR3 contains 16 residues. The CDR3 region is CSASDIRGGLNTEAFF. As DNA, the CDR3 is TGCAGTGCTAGTGATATTCGCGGGGGGCTTAACACTGAAGCTTTCTTT.

CDR3 in DNA: TGCGCCAGCAGTCCCCGACAGGGGGAGTGCACAGATACGCAGTATTTT. This sequence encodes CASSPRQGECTDTQYF. J is TRBJ2-3 and V is TRBV23-1; 9 bases agree with TRBD1. TRBV23-1 is annotated as an ORF whose role is uncertain. The CDR3 has 16 amino acids. V lost 4 bases and J lost 1; bases outside the gene matches: 6.

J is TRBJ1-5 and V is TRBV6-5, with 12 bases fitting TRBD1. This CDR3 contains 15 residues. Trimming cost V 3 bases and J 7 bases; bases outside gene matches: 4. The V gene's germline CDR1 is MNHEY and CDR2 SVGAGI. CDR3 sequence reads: CASSYGTGGGQPQHF. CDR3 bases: TGTGCCAGCAGTTATGGGACAGGGGGCGGGCAGCCCCAGCATTTT.

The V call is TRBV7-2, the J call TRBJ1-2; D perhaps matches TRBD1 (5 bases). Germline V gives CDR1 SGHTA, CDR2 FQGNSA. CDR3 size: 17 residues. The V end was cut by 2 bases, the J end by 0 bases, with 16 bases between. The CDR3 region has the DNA TGTGCCAGCAGCTTATTCGGGGCCAAGTTTACTAACTATGGCTACACCTTC. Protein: CASSLFGAKFTNYGYTF.

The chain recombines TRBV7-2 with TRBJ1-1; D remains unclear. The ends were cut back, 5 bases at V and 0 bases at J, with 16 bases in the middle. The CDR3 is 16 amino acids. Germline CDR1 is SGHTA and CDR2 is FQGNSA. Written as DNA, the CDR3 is TGTGCCAGCAGCAGAAACCCCGGAATCATGAACACTGAAGCTTTCTTT. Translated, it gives CASSRNPGIMNTEAFF.

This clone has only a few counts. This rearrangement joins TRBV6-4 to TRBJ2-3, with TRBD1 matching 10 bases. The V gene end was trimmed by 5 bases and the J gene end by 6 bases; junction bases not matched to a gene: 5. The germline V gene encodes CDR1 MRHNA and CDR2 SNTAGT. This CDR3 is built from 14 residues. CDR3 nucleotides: TGTGCCAGCAGTAGACAGGGGGCCAGCGATACGCAGTATTTT. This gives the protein CASSRQGASDTQYF.

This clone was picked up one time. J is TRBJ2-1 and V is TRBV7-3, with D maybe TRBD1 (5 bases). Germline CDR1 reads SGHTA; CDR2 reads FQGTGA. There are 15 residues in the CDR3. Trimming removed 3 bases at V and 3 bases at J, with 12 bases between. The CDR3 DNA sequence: TGTGCCAGCAGCTTGGGGCTTTTAAACTACAATGAGCAGTTCTTC. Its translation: CASSLGLLNYNEQFF.

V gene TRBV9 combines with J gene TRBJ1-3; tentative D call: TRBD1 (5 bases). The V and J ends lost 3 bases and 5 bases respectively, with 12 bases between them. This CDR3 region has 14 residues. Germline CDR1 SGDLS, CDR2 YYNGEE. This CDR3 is CASSALGQRNTIYF. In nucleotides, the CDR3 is TGTGCCAGCAGCGCCCTCGGACAACGAAACACCATATATTTT.